This entry lists 17 T cell receptor beta chains sequenced from one sample in a study of human T cells and chemical hapten exposure. TCRdb ran MiXCR on the RACE reads and lists one entry per CDR3 protein. The sample has 190,000 or so distinct CDR3 sequences, about 25% seen once. Noted time point: patch test 3, about 24 weeks after DPC sensitization. The treatment here: therapeutic diphenylcyclopropenone sensitization with weekly scalp DPC. The material sequenced was whole blood, taken in connection with sensitization to the hapten diphenylcyclopropenone (DPC). Receptor source: a woman aged 40-49 years with alopecia areata. Some clones in this sample may be carry-over from other donors' samples.

This clonotype appeared many times. The J gene is TRBJ2-5, the V gene TRBV11-2, with D uncertain. The CDR3 length is 11 residues. V lost 4 bases, J lost 5 bases, and 5 bases lay in between. Germline V lookup: CDR1 SGHAT, CDR2 FQNNGV. This CDR3 reads CASSSWETQYF. CDR3 nucleotide sequence: TGTGCCAGCAGCTCGTGGGAGACCCAGTACTTC.

The rearrangement links TRBV7-2 to TRBJ2-3; TRBD2 aligns across 7 bases. CDR1 and CDR2 (germline): SGHTA, FQGNSA. The CDR3 has 13 residues. V lost 4 bases to trimming and J lost 5 bases; unmatched junction nucleotides: 3. The CDR3 region is CASSSGGGDTQYF. CDR3 coding DNA: TGTGCCAGCAGCTCGGGAGGAGGAGATACGCAGTATTTT.

This clonotype was observed a few times. The gene calls are TRBV14 and TRBJ2-1; 7 nucleotides match TRBD1. The CDR3 spans 13 residues. V trimming: 5 bases; J trimming: 4 bases; junction bases outside the gene matches: 2. The germline gives CDR1 SGHDN, CDR2 FVKESK. The CDR3 DNA reads as TGTGCCAGCAGCAAGACAGGGTACAATGAGCAGTTCTTC. Its translation is CASSKTGYNEQFF. The whole variable domain, filled in from reference TRBV14 and TRBJ2-1, reads EAGVTQFPSHSVIEKGQTVTLRCDPISGHDNLYWYRRVMGKEIKFLLHFVKESKQDESGMPNNRFLAERTGGTYSTLKVQPAELEDSGVYFCASSKTGYNEQFFGPGTRLTVL.

This clonotype was detected only a few times. V is TRBV7-9 and J is TRBJ1-1, with TRBD1 as a possible D gene (5 bases). This CDR3 has 16 residues. Germline V gene sequence: CDR1 SEHNR, CDR2 FQNEAQ (reference sequence). The V end lost 6 bases, the J end lost 5 bases, and 22 bases lay between the germline ends. The CDR3 is CASSSLGVAQGTEAFF. The CDR3, as DNA: TGTGCCAGCAGTTCATTGGGGGTCGCCCAAGGAACTGAAGCTTTCTTT.

Only one count was recorded for this clonotype. The rearrangement uses TRBV2 and TRBJ2-1, with 10 nucleotides matching TRBD2. Germline V gene data show CDR1 as SNHLY and CDR2 as FYNNEI. The CDR3 consists of 15 residues. Trimming took 6 bases from V and 7 from J; bases not matched to a gene: 9. The CDR3 reads CASRETSGVKNEQFF. Written as DNA, the CDR3 is TGTGCCAGCAGGGAAACTAGCGGGGTAAAAAATGAGCAGTTCTTC.

DNA of the CDR3: TGTGCCAGCAGCTTAGGAGCCGGGACAGGGTTTTTCAACACTGAAGCTTTCTTT. This codes for CASSLGAGTGFFNTEAFF. V and J are TRBV7-2 and TRBJ1-1; 9 bases match TRBD1. V was clipped by 1 base and J by 2 bases; unmatched bases: 11. Germline CDR1 is SGHTA and CDR2 is FQGNSA. This CDR3 is 18 amino acids long. Supplemented by reference TRBV7-2 and TRBJ1-1, the full variable domain reads GAGVSQSPSNKVTEKGKDVELRCDPISGHTALYWYRQSLGQGLEFLIYFQGNSAPDKSGLPSDRFSAERTGGSVSTLTIQRTQQEDSAVYLCASSLGAGTGFFNTEAFFGQGTRLTVV.

The rearrangement joins TRBV5-6 to TRBJ2-3, with D maybe TRBD1 (5 bases). V was pared by 2 bases and J by 4 bases, with 17 bases between. Germline CDR1 SGHDT, CDR2 YYEEEE. The CDR3 has 16 residues. DNA of the CDR3: TGTGCCAGCAGCTTAGGGTCAGGGATTTTCGCAGATACGCAGTATTTT. Protein sequence: CASSLGSGIFADTQYF. The whole variable domain, remainder taken from reference TRBV5-6 and TRBJ2-3, is DAGVTQSPTHLIKTRGQQVTLRCSPKSGHDTVSWYQQALGQGPQFIFQYYEEEERQRGNFPDRFSGHQFPNYSSELNVNALLLGDSALYLCASSLGSGIFADTQYFGPGTRLTVL.

This clonotype occurred a few times. The V call is TRBV29-1, the J call TRBJ2-2; possible D gene TRBD1, 5 bases. V lost 4 bases and J 1 base, leaving 10 bases between the germline ends. CDR3 length equals 14 residues. Germline CDR1 reads SQVTM; CDR2 reads ANQGSEA. The CDR3 spells CSVGVTGNTGELFF. The DNA of the CDR3 is TGCAGCGTTGGGGTAACAGGGAACACCGGGGAGCTGTTTTTT.

Only a few counts were recorded for this clonotype. The genes are TRBV6-2 or TRBV6-3 and TRBJ2-7; TRBD2 is a possible D gene (6 bases). CDR3 length equals 13 residues. Deletions cut 6 bases from V and 2 bases from J, with 11 bases between. CDR1 and CDR2 (germline): MNHEY, SVGEGT. The CDR3, as DNA: TGTGCCAGCAGGTACGGAGGGACCTACGAGCAGTACTTC. Amino acids: CASRYGGTYEQYF.

The chain joins TRBV11-1 to TRBJ2-7, with D tentatively TRBD1 (6 bases). This CDR3 is built from 13 residues. V dropped 2 bases and J dropped 3 bases, with 8 bases sitting between them. Germline CDR1 is SGHAT and CDR2 is FQDESV (reference sequence). The CDR3 loop reads CASSLQQGYEQYF. The CDR3 region has the DNA TGTGCCAGCAGCTTACAACAGGGCTACGAGCAGTACTTC.

The sample holds one count of this clonotype. The CDR3 DNA sequence: TGTGCCAGCAGCCAGGGGGCTAACTACAATGAGCAGTTCTTC. Amino acid sequence: CASSQGANYNEQFF. This rearrangement joins TRBV7-3 to TRBJ2-1; 8 bases align to TRBD1. Unmatched junction bases numbered 3, after V lost 5 bases and J lost 3 bases. This CDR3 contains 14 residues. Germline CDR1 SGHTA, CDR2 FQGTGA.

This clonotype was counted a few times. This chain connects TRBV6-5 to TRBJ1-1; 7 bases match TRBD1. CDR1 is MNHEY, CDR2 SVGAGI, per germline. The CDR3 has 14 residues. The V gene end was trimmed by 6 bases and the J gene end by 2 bases; junction bases not matched to a gene: 6. CDR3 loop: CASRWGQLNTEAFF. The CDR3 bases are TGTGCCAGCAGATGGGGACAGCTCAACACTGAAGCTTTCTTT.

This clonotype was observed a few times. This chain uses TRBV29-1 with TRBJ2-3, with 8 bases lining up with TRBD2. Germline V gene data show CDR1 as SQVTM and CDR2 as ANQGSEA. The CDR3 totals 14 residues. The V segment lost 1 base and the J segment 4 bases; nucleotides outside the gene matches: 4. The CDR3 DNA sequence: TGCAGCGTTGAAGGGAGCGGGAGTGCAGATACGCAGTATTTT. Protein product: CSVEGSGSADTQYF.

The chain uses TRBV6-5 and TRBJ2-1; D possibly uses TRBD1 or TRBD2 (5 bases each). The CDR3 loop spans 15 amino acids. Germline V gene lookup returns CDR1 MNHEY and CDR2 SVGAGI. Trimming cost V 1 base and J 10 bases, with 17 bases left between them. CDR3 bases: TGTGCCAGCAGTTACTTGGAGGCAGGGTCCGGGGAGCAGTTCTTC. Translation: CASSYLEAGSGEQFF.

This clonotype was detected a few times. The rearrangement links TRBV9 to TRBJ2-5; 7 bases are shared with TRBD2. This CDR3 has 15 residues. In germline, CDR1 is SGDLS, CDR2 YYNGEE. V was clipped by 4 bases and J by 2 bases; unmatched bases: 8. DNA of the CDR3: TGTGCCAGCAGCCCCCAGGCGGGAGTGCAAGAGACCCAGTACTTC. Translation: CASSPQAGVQETQYF.

The sample holds a few counts of this clonotype. The gene calls are TRBV20-1 and TRBJ2-1; D is unresolved. The V end was cut by 3 bases, the J end by 6 bases, with 12 bases between. Germline CDR1 DFQATT, CDR2 SNEGSKA (reference sequence). The CDR3 covers 13 residues. The CDR3 DNA sequence: TGCAGTGCTAGGGGCCCCGTTATCAATGAGCAGTTCTTC. This gives the protein CSARGPVINEQFF.

This rearrangement joins TRBV29-1 to TRBJ2-7; no clear D. CDR3 length: 12 residues. Looked up from germline, CDR1 is SQVTM and CDR2 is ANQGSEA. V gave up 6 bases and J gave up 1 base, with 10 bases separating them. CDR3 coding DNA: TGCAGCGTATACACGCAATCCTACGAGCAGTACTTC. Translation gives CSVYTQSYEQYF.